This entry describes one T cell receptor beta chain. There are 12 residues in the CDR3. The germline CDR1 and CDR2 sequences are KGHSH and LQKENI. V was trimmed by 4 bases and J by 4 bases, leaving 8 bases between them. The source of the sample is a study of T cell changes during pregnancy in multiple sclerosis. Profiling relied on immunoSEQ multiplex PCR, and the TCRdb table lists in-frame clones only, not all of them. The data show tens of thousands of clones, about 92% seen once. The gene calls are TRBV18 and TRBJ2-7, with D unclear. This clonotype originated in a female donor with multiple sclerosis, enrolled in a pregnancy study. The material sequenced was CD4+ T cells from peripheral blood mononuclear cells, taken before pregnancy. The CDR3 coding sequence is TGTGCCAGCTCACTGGCCAATTACGAGCAGTACTTC. The encoded protein is CASSLANYEQYF.